One sample yielded the 15 T cell receptor beta chains listed below, sequenced in a study of blood T cell repertoires in COVID-19 (dated by TCRdb to the early 2020s). Library generation was performed with the immunoSEQ multiplex PCR assay. TCRdb re-hosts the immuneACCESS table, in-frame sequences only. Its copies lack some clones; in the studies checked, an unresolved V gene accounts for under half of them, and the cause for the rest is not known. In this sample the table shows some 200,000 clones, about 92% of which occur a single time. Together, the top ten hold around 1.2% of the sample. The sample was peripheral blood. Receptor source: a man aged 30 to 39 with acute or convalescent COVID-19.

The V and J genes are TRBV29-1 and TRBJ2-2; TRBD1 matches at 9 bases. V shed 5 bases, J shed 7 bases, and the junction held 5 bases outside the gene matches. Looked up from germline, CDR1 is SQVTM and CDR2 is ANQGSEA. The CDR3 totals 13 residues. DNA of the CDR3: TGCAGCGTTTCGGACAGGGGCCTCGGGGAGCTGTTTTTT. Residues: CSVSDRGLGELFF.

The chain's CDR3 is CASSLAWGDAGELFF. The CDR3 DNA reads as TGTGCCAGCAGTTTAGCCTGGGGGGACGCCGGGGAGCTGTTTTTT. The rearrangement links TRBV28 to TRBJ2-2; the D gene is possibly TRBD2 (6 bases). The V end lost 2 bases, the J end lost 6 bases, and 13 bases lay between the germline ends. This CDR3 spans 15 amino acids. Germline CDR1 is MDHEN and CDR2 is SYDVKM.

The V gene is TRBV19, the J gene TRBJ2-4; D gene ambiguous. Looked up from germline, CDR1 is LNHDA and CDR2 is SQIVND (reference sequence). There are 15 residues in the CDR3. V dropped 0 bases and J dropped 5 bases, with 11 bases sitting between them. CDR3 bases: TGTGCCAGTAGTATAGATCGCGGAGAGGAAAACATTCAGTACTTC. Amino acids: CASSIDRGEENIQYF.

The CDR3 protein is CSALPDGYTF. The CDR3 coding sequence is TGCAGTGCTCTACCGGATGGCTACACCTTC. This chain connects TRBV20-1 to TRBJ1-2; D is ambiguous. This CDR3 has 10 amino acids. Trimming stripped 5 bases from V and 6 bases from J, with 7 bases between. The germline V gene encodes CDR1 DFQATT and CDR2 SNEGSKA (reference sequence).

The V call is TRBV30, the J call TRBJ1-6, with 11 bases aligning to TRBD1. Germline CDR1 and CDR2: GTSNPN and SVGIG (reference sequence). V gave up 3 bases and J gave up 13 bases; unmatched junction bases: 5. CDR3 size: 13 residues. The CDR3: CAWRGQGVSPLHF. CDR3 in DNA: TGTGCCTGGAGGGGACAGGGGGTTTCCCCCCTCCACTTT. The whole variable domain, filled in from reference TRBV30 and TRBJ1-6, reads SQTIHQWPATLVQPVGSPLSLECTVEGTSNPNLYWYRQAAGRGLQLLFYSVGIGQISSEVPQNLSASRPQDRQFILSSKKLLLSDSGFYLCAWRGQGVSPLHFGNGTRLTVT.

This chain joins TRBV30 and TRBJ2-2; TRBD1 matches 8 bases. Germline CDR1 and CDR2: GTSNPN and SVGIG (reference sequence). The CDR3 consists of 15 residues. V trimming: 4 bases; J trimming: 7 bases; junction bases outside the gene matches: 11. The DNA of the CDR3 is TGTGCCTGGACCCCGCCGGACAGGGTGGGCGGGGAGCTGTTTTTT. Its translation is CAWTPPDRVGGELFF.

The V call is TRBV3-1 (or the pseudogene TRBV3-2), the J call TRBJ1-5; no clear D gene. CDR1 LGHDT and CDR2 YNNKEL come from the germline V gene (reference sequence). V lost 6 bases to trimming and J lost 4 bases, with 13 bases between them. This CDR3 has 14 residues. The CDR3, as DNA: TGTGCCAGCAGTACCGGGATCCTAAATCAGCCCCAGCATTTT. Translation gives CASSTGILNQPQHF.

The chain employs TRBV9 and TRBJ2-3, with TRBD1 identical over 7 bases. V was pared by 0 bases and J by 1 base, with 5 bases of the junction left unmatched. The V gene's germline CDR1 is SGDLS and CDR2 YYNGEE. This CDR3 contains 16 residues. The CDR3 nucleotides are TGTGCCAGCAGCGTAGGACAGGGTCATGGCACAGATACGCAGTATTTT. Its translation is CASSVGQGHGTDTQYF.

The chain has TRBV29-1 and TRBJ2-6, with D possibly TRBD2 on 5 matching bases. With 3 bases removed from V and 2 bases from J, the gap between germline ends came to 8 bases. The CDR3 has 14 amino acids. Germline CDR1 SQVTM, CDR2 ANQGSEA. In DNA, the CDR3 is TGCAGCGTTGATGTCGGGGCTGGGGCCAACGTCCTGACTTTC. Amino acid sequence: CSVDVGAGANVLTF.

The V call is TRBV5-1, the J call TRBJ2-7; 8 nucleotides align to TRBD2. CDR1 is SGHRS, CDR2 YFSETQ, per germline. CDR3 length equals 13 residues. After removal of 2 bases from V and 7 bases from J, the junction contained 5 bases not matched to a gene. DNA of the CDR3: TGCGCCAGCAGCTTCGGAGGGACTAGGGAGCAGTACTTC. Its translation: CASSFGGTREQYF.

This rearrangement joins TRBV30 to TRBJ1-5; 7 bases match TRBD1. Germline V gene sequence: CDR1 GTSNPN, CDR2 SVGIG (reference sequence). There are 14 residues in the CDR3. J lost 6 bases, V lost 5 bases, and 10 bases had no gene match. The CDR3: CAWARGAGAQPQHF. The CDR3 nucleotides read TGTGCCTGGGCCAGGGGGGCAGGGGCTCAGCCCCAGCATTTT.

The chain joins TRBV6-5 to TRBJ2-7, with D maybe TRBD1 (6 bases). CDR3 length: 13 residues. CDR1 is MNHEY, CDR2 SVGAGI, per germline. The V and J ends lost 5 bases and 3 bases respectively, with 11 bases between them. The CDR3 DNA follows: TGTGCCAGCAGTCGCGGACAGAACTACGAGCAGTACTTC. This encodes CASSRGQNYEQYF.

The J gene is TRBJ2-1, the V gene TRBV6-5; D remains ambiguous. V was pared by 5 bases and J by 7 bases, with 6 bases between. The V gene's germline CDR1 is MNHEY and CDR2 SVGAGI. This CDR3 region has 11 residues. The CDR3 is CASSLLNEQFF. The CDR3 DNA reads TGTGCCAGCAGTCTATTGAATGAGCAGTTCTTC.

There are many counts of this clone. This chain joins TRBV7-2 and TRBJ2-3; 7 bases line up with TRBD1. The CDR3 contains 13 residues. The V gene end was trimmed by 5 bases and the J gene end by 5 bases; junction bases not matched to a gene: 4. CDR1 SGHTA and CDR2 FQGNSA come from the germline V gene. The CDR3 spells CASSIGGKDTQYF. The CDR3 bases are TGTGCCAGCAGCATAGGGGGCAAAGATACGCAGTATTTT.

The CDR3: CASSEGRAGPANYGYTF. CDR3 DNA: TGCGCCAGCAGTGAGGGCCGTGCGGGTCCAGCTAACTATGGCTACACCTTC. This rearrangement joins TRBV10-1 to TRBJ1-2; D call uncertain. The CDR3 loop spans 17 amino acids. V dropped 2 bases and J dropped 0 bases, with 16 bases sitting between them. The germline V gene has CDR1 WNHNN and CDR2 SYGVQD (reference sequence).